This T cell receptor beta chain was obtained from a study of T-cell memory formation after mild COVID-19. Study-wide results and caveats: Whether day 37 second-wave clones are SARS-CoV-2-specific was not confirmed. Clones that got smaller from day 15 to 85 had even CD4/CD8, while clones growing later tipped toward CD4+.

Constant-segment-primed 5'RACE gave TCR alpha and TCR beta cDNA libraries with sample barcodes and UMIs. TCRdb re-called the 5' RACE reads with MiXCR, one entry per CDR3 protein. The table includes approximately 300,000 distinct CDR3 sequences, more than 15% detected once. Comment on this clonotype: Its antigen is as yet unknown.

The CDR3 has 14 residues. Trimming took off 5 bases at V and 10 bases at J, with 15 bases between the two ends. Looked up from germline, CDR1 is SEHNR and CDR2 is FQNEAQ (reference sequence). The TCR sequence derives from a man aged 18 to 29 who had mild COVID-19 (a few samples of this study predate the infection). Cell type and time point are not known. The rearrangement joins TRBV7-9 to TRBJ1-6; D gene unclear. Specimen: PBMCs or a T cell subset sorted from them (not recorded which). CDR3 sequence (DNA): TGTGCCAGCAGCGCAGGACCGCGCGGATCACCCCTCCACTTT. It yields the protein CASSAGPRGSPLHF.